Each of the 32 T cell receptor beta chains below was sequenced from the same sample in a study of CXCR3-negative and CXCR3-positive naive CD8 T cells. Via 5' RACE with UMI labels, TRB cDNA libraries were prepared. No DNA is given; TCRdb re-called the 5' RACE reads and lists each CDR3 protein once. This sample's table has tens of thousands of distinct CDR3 sequences. The sequencing sample was made of memory CD8+ T cells from blood. Receptors originate from a human donor in good health. Some clones in this sample may be carry-over from other donors' samples.

The genes are TRBV28 and TRBJ2-7; TCRdb returns TRBD2, unconfirmable since there is no DNA. Germline CDR1 is MDHEN and CDR2 is SYDVKM. This CDR3 contains 14 residues. The CDR3 here is CASVTSAFSYEQYF.

The CDR3 is CASSRDSPSTDTQYF. The rearrangement joins TRBV5-5 to TRBJ2-3. Germline CDR1 reads SGHKS; CDR2 reads YYEKEE (reference sequence). The CDR3 has 15 residues.

The V and J genes are TRBV27 and TRBJ2-1; TCRdb lists TRBD1, though no DNA is available to test this call. From germline, CDR1 is MNHEY and CDR2 SMNVEV (reference sequence). This CDR3 is built from 15 residues. The CDR3 sequence is CASSLFRTGSNEQFF.

The CDR3 sequence is CASSLRTGGDEQFF. The rearrangement links TRBV4-1 to TRBJ2-1; absent DNA, TCRdb's TRBD1 call cannot be checked. In germline, CDR1 is MGHRA, CDR2 YSYEKL. The CDR3 has 14 amino acids.

The V gene is TRBV29-1, the J gene TRBJ1-1; TCRdb's D gene call, TRBD1, goes unchecked for lack of DNA. The V gene's germline CDR1 is SQVTM and CDR2 ANQGSEA. The CDR3 totals 12 residues. The CDR3 sequence is CSGKTGRPEAFF.

This chain joins TRBV28 and TRBJ2-2; the TCRdb call, TRBD2, lacks DNA for checking. Looked up from germline, CDR1 is MDHEN and CDR2 is SYDVKM. CDR3 length equals 17 residues. CDR3 sequence reads: CASSFDPRTSGFGELFF.

The chain couples TRBV6-1 to TRBJ2-1; TCRdb proposes TRBD2, but this gene call is untestable without DNA. The CDR3 has 15 amino acids. Germline CDR1 is MNHNS and CDR2 is SASEGT. CDR3: CASITLAGGGVEQFF.

This rearrangement joins TRBV12-3 or TRBV12-4 to TRBJ2-2; the D call of TRBD1 rests on TCRdb alone, since no DNA is present to check it. This CDR3 is built from 17 residues. The CDR3 here is CASSSFIQGRNTGELFF.

The chain employs TRBV7-9 and TRBJ2-6; the TCRdb D gene call, TRBD1, has no DNA to confirm it. The CDR3 has 19 amino acids. Germline CDR1 is SEHNR and CDR2 is FQNEAQ (reference sequence). The CDR3 loop reads CASSLGPGQGAHGANVLTF.

The chain combines TRBV20-1 with TRBJ1-2; lacking DNA, the TRBD1 call made by TCRdb goes unchecked. Per germline, CDR1 DFQATT and CDR2 SNEGSKA (reference sequence). The CDR3 runs to 13 residues. The CDR3: CSARDWKGGGYTF.

V and J are TRBV3-1 and TRBJ2-1. The CDR3 extends over 17 amino acids. Germline V gives CDR1 LGHDT, CDR2 YNNKEL (reference sequence). The CDR3 protein is CASSPTLGESSYNEQFF.

The chain uses TRBV6-4 and TRBJ1-1. Germline V CDR1 and CDR2: MRHNA, SNTAGT. CDR3 length equals 14 residues. CDR3 loop: CASSDSPENTEAFF.

The chain carries TRBV29-1 and TRBJ1-5; the D gene TCRdb calls, TRBD1, cannot be checked with no DNA. The CDR3 is made up of 15 amino acids. The germline V gene encodes CDR1 SQVTM and CDR2 ANQGSEA. The CDR3 here is CSVALSPAGNQPQHF.

The chain carries TRBV15 and TRBJ1-2; no DNA is available, so the TRBD1 call from TCRdb remains unchecked. This CDR3 comprises 13 residues. From germline, CDR1 is LNHNV and CDR2 YYDKDF (reference sequence). The CDR3 spells CATSRDRGDGYTF.

This sequence joins TRBV28 and TRBJ2-1; TCRdb picks TRBD1, but there is no DNA to check that call. The CDR3 extends over 12 amino acids. CDR1 is MDHEN, CDR2 SYDVKM, per germline. CDR3 loop: CASHRGTSEQFF.

The rearrangement uses TRBV2 and TRBJ1-2; TCRdb designates TRBD1, a call that cannot be tested without DNA. The CDR3 spans 13 residues. CDR1 is SNHLY and CDR2 is FYNNEI in the germline V gene. The CDR3 is CANQSRDRDGYTF.

CDR3 residues: CASSPTSWRGQGNTIYF. V gene TRBV28 combines with J gene TRBJ1-3; TCRdb's assignment of TRBD1 cannot be checked, as there is no DNA. Germline CDR1 and CDR2: MDHEN and SYDVKM. The CDR3 has 17 amino acids.

The chain employs TRBV7-8 and TRBJ2-5; TCRdb selects TRBD1, and the lack of DNA leaves this call unchecked. Germline CDR1 reads SGHVS; CDR2 reads FQNEAQ. This CDR3 has 16 residues. Here the CDR3 reads CASSPADRGLGETQYF.

This chain links TRBV12-3 or TRBV12-4 with TRBJ2-7; TCRdb names TRBD1, which stays unverified in the absence of DNA. The CDR3 sequence is 15 residues long. The CDR3 loop is CASSLEVEGASEQYF.

The rearrangement uses TRBV28 and TRBJ2-5; there is no DNA to check the TCRdb D call of TRBD2. Looked up from germline, CDR1 is MDHEN and CDR2 is SYDVKM. The CDR3 consists of 16 residues. The CDR3 sequence is CASRSLAGGGAETQYF.

The chain is built from TRBV6-6 and TRBJ2-7; the TCRdb call, TRBD1, lacks DNA for checking. The CDR3 totals 14 residues. Germline values: CDR1 MNHNY, CDR2 SVGAGI (reference sequence). The CDR3 sequence is CASSRPTGGSEQYF.

This sequence joins TRBV6-5 and TRBJ1-6. This CDR3 has 15 residues. Germline values: CDR1 MNHEY, CDR2 SVGAGI. The CDR3 loop reads CASSYQYSYNSPLHF.

V gene TRBV4-3 combines with J gene TRBJ2-5; TCRdb's D gene call, TRBD1, goes unchecked for lack of DNA. The germline gives CDR1 LGHNA, CDR2 YSLEER. The CDR3 covers 17 residues. The CDR3 loop is CASSQDGTGAYQETQYF.

CDR3 protein: CASSFRTGGWLEQYF. V and J are TRBV28 and TRBJ2-7; TCRdb selects TRBD1, and the lack of DNA leaves this call unchecked. The CDR3 has 15 amino acids. CDR1 is MDHEN and CDR2 is SYDVKM in the germline V gene.

The chain joins TRBV29-1 to TRBJ2-7; TCRdb outputs TRBD2, but without DNA this stays unchecked. The CDR3 has 14 amino acids. The germline V gene has CDR1 SQVTM and CDR2 ANQGSEA. The CDR3 protein is CSVNREGRTYEQYF.

V gene TRBV12-3 or TRBV12-4 combines with J gene TRBJ1-5; TCRdb lists TRBD1, though no DNA is available to test this call. The CDR3 consists of 14 residues. CDR3 protein: CASSYTGGNQPQHF.

The chain recombines TRBV29-1 with TRBJ2-2. The CDR3 runs 12 residues. In germline, CDR1 is SQVTM, CDR2 ANQGSEA. The CDR3 reads CSVGRNTGELFF.

The chain couples TRBV7-3 to TRBJ2-1; lacking DNA, the TRBD1 call made by TCRdb goes unchecked. The CDR3 sequence is 14 residues long. Germline V gene data show CDR1 as SGHTA and CDR2 as FQGTGA. CDR3: CASSPTGAYNEQFF.

The gene calls are TRBV6-2 or TRBV6-3 and TRBJ2-7. This CDR3 is built from 17 residues. In germline, CDR1 is MNHEY, CDR2 SVGEGT. The CDR3 reads CASSYSRSGRQVYEQYF.

The V and J genes are TRBV29-1 and TRBJ2-3; checking the TCRdb D call of TRBD2 is not possible without DNA. The CDR3 length is 15 residues. Germline lookup yields CDR1 SQVTM and CDR2 ANQGSEA. The CDR3 here is CSVETSGRSTDTQYF.

The chain joins TRBV6-2 or TRBV6-3 to TRBJ2-2; the D gene TCRdb calls, TRBD1, cannot be checked with no DNA. The CDR3 covers 16 residues. The germline CDR1 and CDR2 sequences are MNHEY and SVGEGT. CDR3 amino acids: CASSPNRGRNTGELFF.

This chain uses TRBV7-2 with TRBJ1-3. Germline values: CDR1 SGHTA, CDR2 FQGNSA. This CDR3 contains 14 residues. The chain's CDR3 is CASSLPTSGNTIYF. The full variable domain, its missing parts supplied by reference TRBV7-2 and TRBJ1-3, is GAGVSQSPSNKVTEKGKDVELRCDPISGHTALYWYRQSLGQGLEFLIYFQGNSAPDKSGLPSDRFSAERTGGSVSTLTIQRTQQEDSAVYLCASSLPTSGNTIYFGEGSWLTVV.